Presented here are 30 T cell receptor beta chains from one specimen sequenced in a study of T cells in localized non-small cell lung cancer. The assay was immunoSEQ multiplex PCR, and TCRdb's table has in-frame clones only and misses some. The table records 40,000 to 65,000 clones, roughly 88% of them present only once. The specimen was peripheral blood mononuclear cells, collected before any cancer treatment. The receptor set was obtained from a man between 40 and 70 years old with stage III lung adenocarcinoma.

The CDR3 coding sequence is TGTGCCAGCAAAAGGACTAGCGAGGCCGATGAGCAGTTCTTC. It is translated as CASKRTSEADEQFF. The chain carries TRBV2 and TRBJ2-1; 9 nucleotides agree with TRBD2. J was trimmed by 8 bases and V by 7 bases; bases with no gene match: 9. Looked up from germline, CDR1 is SNHLY and CDR2 is FYNNEI. This CDR3 has 14 residues.

In regard to this clone: Other nucleotide sequences in the sample specify the same CDR3. The chain combines TRBV11-3 with TRBJ2-1; D uncertain. The CDR3 sequence is 11 residues long. CDR1 is SGHNT, CDR2 YENEEA, per germline. V lost 5 bases, J lost 7 bases, and 6 bases lay in between. The CDR3 region has the DNA TGTGCCAGCAGCCTAGGTAATGAGCAGTTCTTC. Translating gives CASSLGNEQFF.

The rearrangement links TRBV29-1 to TRBJ1-1, with a weak D call TRBD1 (6 bases). Trimming pared 3 bases from V and 2 bases from J, leaving 13 bases between. The CDR3 is 14 amino acids. Germline assignment: CDR1 SQVTM and CDR2 ANQGSEA. Written as DNA, the CDR3 is TGCAGCGTTGAGGGGGACACTTTTAACACTGAAGCTTTCTTT. Protein sequence: CSVEGDTFNTEAFF.

The rearrangement links TRBV9 to TRBJ2-1; a possible D gene is TRBD2 (5 bases). V dropped 3 bases and J dropped 10 bases, with 17 bases sitting between them. This CDR3 has 14 residues. CDR1 SGDLS and CDR2 YYNGEE come from the germline V gene. The CDR3 here is CASSAYLFRGEQFF. The DNA for the CDR3 is TGTGCCAGCAGCGCGTACCTTTTTAGAGGGGAGCAGTTCTTC.

CDR3 bases: TGTGCCAGCAGTTTAGAGGCTAGCGGGGTCTACGAGCAGTACTTC. It translates to CASSLEASGVYEQYF. The chain has TRBV27 and TRBJ2-7; TRBD2 agrees at 9 bases. J lost 3 bases, V lost 2 bases, and 5 bases had no gene match. Germline values: CDR1 MNHEY, CDR2 SMNVEV (reference sequence). CDR3 size: 15 residues.

The chain links TRBV27 to TRBJ1-5; D call uncertain. Per germline, CDR1 MNHEY and CDR2 SMNVEV (reference sequence). The CDR3 covers 15 residues. The germline V and J ends were trimmed by 0 bases and 0 bases, with 6 bases remaining between them. CDR3 amino acids: CASSLSYGSNQPQHF. For the CDR3, the DNA is TGTGCCAGCAGTTTATCGTACGGTAGCAATCAGCCCCAGCATTTT.

The chain carries TRBV30 and TRBJ1-4; tentative D call: TRBD1 (5 bases). This CDR3 region has 13 residues. Germline V gene sequence: CDR1 GTSNPN, CDR2 SVGIG (reference sequence). Between the trimmed V and J ends, which lost 0 bases and 7 bases, there was a span of 9 bases. The CDR3 sequence: CAWSVLRGEKLFF. The CDR3 nucleotides read TGTGCCTGGAGTGTACTGAGGGGTGAAAAACTGTTTTTT.

V and J are TRBV6-5 and TRBJ2-5, with a possible D match to TRBD1 (5 bases). V was cut by 5 bases and J by 5 bases, with 18 bases left in between. Germline V gene data show CDR1 as MNHEY and CDR2 as SVGAGI. The CDR3 contains 15 residues. For the CDR3, the DNA is TGTGCCAGCAGTCCCAGGGCCCCCAGGTCGGAGACCCAGTACTTC. The encoded protein is CASSPRAPRSETQYF.

This rearrangement joins TRBV30 to TRBJ2-3, with TRBD2 identical over 7 bases. In germline, CDR1 is GTSNPN, CDR2 SVGIG (reference sequence). This CDR3 has 16 residues. The ends lost 0 bases at V and 3 bases at J; junction bases unmatched: 9. The CDR3 DNA reads as TGTGCCTGGAGTGTAGGTGGTGGTAGCGGGACAGATACGCAGTATTTT. Translation gives CAWSVGGGSGTDTQYF.

V is TRBV7-7 and J is TRBJ2-1; D unresolved. Germline-derived CDR1 and CDR2 are SSHAT and FNYEAQ (reference sequence). The CDR3 spans 14 residues. V was clipped by 5 bases and J by 7 bases, with 15 bases between them. Here the CDR3 reads CASSQQHNWNEQFF. The CDR3, as DNA: TGTGCCAGCAGCCAACAACATAATTGGAATGAGCAGTTCTTC.

V gene TRBV9 combines with J gene TRBJ2-1; TRBD2 agrees at 7 bases. The V and J ends lost 4 bases and 12 bases, in that order; junction bases with no gene match: 10. The CDR3 totals 13 residues. Germline V lookup: CDR1 SGDLS, CDR2 YYNGEE. CDR3 amino acids: CASSPWGGEGQFF. The CDR3 DNA is TGTGCCAGCAGCCCGTGGGGAGGGGAGGGGCAGTTCTTC. Complete variable domain (other parts from reference TRBV9 and TRBJ2-1): DSGVTQTPKHLITATGQRVTLRCSPRSGDLSVYWYQQSLDQGLQFLIQYYNGEERAKGNILERFSAQQFPDLHSELNLSSLELGDSALYFCASSPWGGEGQFFGPGTRLTVL.

The rearrangement links TRBV7-3 to TRBJ2-3, with D uncertain. CDR3 length: 13 amino acids. V was shortened by 6 bases and J by 6 bases, with 13 bases between the two germline ends. Germline CDR1 and CDR2: SGHTA and FQGTGA. In DNA, the CDR3 is TGTGCCAGCAGTTATAGCACCAGGGATACGCAGTATTTT. It encodes CASSYSTRDTQYF.

The J gene is TRBJ2-3, the V gene TRBV9; TRBD2 is a possible D gene (5 bases). Trimming removed 3 bases at V and 9 bases at J, with 14 bases between. Per germline, CDR1 SGDLS and CDR2 YYNGEE. The CDR3 runs to 13 residues. DNA for the CDR3: TGTGCCAGCAGCGCCACCACCTCGGGAACGCAGTATTTT. It yields the protein CASSATTSGTQYF. The full variable domain, with the rest looked up from reference TRBV9 and TRBJ2-3, is DSGVTQTPKHLITATGQRVTLRCSPRSGDLSVYWYQQSLDQGLQFLIQYYNGEERAKGNILERFSAQQFPDLHSELNLSSLELGDSALYFCASSATTSGTQYFGPGTRLTVL.

V gene TRBV7-8 combines with J gene TRBJ2-3; D gene unclear. V was cut by 5 bases and J by 6 bases, with 9 bases left in between. Germline-derived CDR1 and CDR2 are SGHVS and FQNEAQ. The CDR3 extends over 12 amino acids. The CDR3 DNA follows: TGTGCCAGCAGCCGACACTTGGATACGCAGTATTTT. It yields the protein CASSRHLDTQYF.

The genes are TRBV19 and TRBJ1-1, with D possibly matching TRBD1 (6 bases). CDR1 is LNHDA and CDR2 is SQIVND in the germline V gene (reference sequence). The V end lost 5 bases, the J end lost 5 bases, and 12 bases lay between the germline ends. The CDR3 consists of 13 residues. DNA of the CDR3: TGTGCCAGTAGTTTACAGGGTTTGACTGAAGCTTTCTTT. Translated: CASSLQGLTEAFF.

This sequence joins TRBV28 and TRBJ2-7; no reliable D call. Germline CDR1 reads MDHEN; CDR2 reads SYDVKM. The CDR3 loop spans 13 amino acids. Trimming stripped 9 bases from V and 0 bases from J, with 12 bases between. The CDR3 loop is CASTTQSSYEQYF. CDR3 DNA sequence: TGTGCCAGTACTACCCAGAGCTCCTACGAGCAGTACTTC. Based on the CDR3 plus reference TRBV28 and TRBJ2-7, the full variable domain is DVKVTQSSRYLVKRTGEKVFLECVQDMDHENMFWYRQDPGLGLRLIYFSYDVKMKEKGDIPEGYSVSREKKERFSLILESASTNQTSMYLCASTTQSSYEQYFGPGTRLTVT.

The V and J genes are TRBV4-3 and TRBJ2-5; D is ambiguous. This CDR3 contains 16 residues. V gave up 1 base and J gave up 1 base, with 13 bases separating them. Germline V gene sequence: CDR1 LGHNA, CDR2 YSLEER. Written as DNA, the CDR3 is TGCGCCAGCAGCCAAGGGGTAGTGTGGCTCCAAGAGACCCAGTACTTC. Amino acids: CASSQGVVWLQETQYF.

This clone was picked up a small number of times. The rearrangement joins TRBV5-1 to TRBJ1-6, with D perhaps TRBD1 (5 bases). The V end was cut by 0 bases, the J end by 7 bases, with 8 bases between. The CDR3 loop spans 14 amino acids. Per the germline V gene, CDR1 is SGHRS and CDR2 is YFSETQ. In DNA form, the CDR3 reads TGCGCCAGCAGCTTGGGACAGCCCAATTCACCCCTCCACTTT. Translation gives CASSLGQPNSPLHF.

This clone was seen once. The rearrangement uses TRBV7-6 and TRBJ2-1; D might be TRBD2 (7 bases). The CDR3 contains 15 residues. Trimming shortened V by 5 bases and J by 4 bases, and 15 bases separated the two germline ends. Per the germline V gene, CDR1 is SGHVS and CDR2 is FNYEAQ. The CDR3 sequence: CASSRGGQGYNEQFF. DNA of the CDR3: TGTGCCAGCAGCCGCGGGGGCCAGGGGTACAATGAGCAGTTCTTC.

This chain joins TRBV9 and TRBJ2-2, with a tentative D call TRBD1 (6 bases). With 0 bases removed from V and 0 bases from J, the gap between germline ends came to 12 bases. Germline V gene data show CDR1 as SGDLS and CDR2 as YYNGEE. The CDR3 consists of 17 residues. The DNA for the CDR3 is TGTGCCAGCAGCGTAGCCGGGGACACCTCGAACACCGGGGAGCTGTTTTTT. Translating gives CASSVAGDTSNTGELFF.

In this sample, this clone turned up a few times. V gene TRBV11-2 combines with J gene TRBJ2-6; TRBD2 matches at 8 bases. Trimming took 3 bases from V and 2 from J; bases not matched to a gene: 12. Germline lookup yields CDR1 SGHAT and CDR2 FQNNGV. The CDR3 runs 19 residues. The CDR3 here is CASSLRPAGVVAGANVLTF. The CDR3, as DNA: TGTGCCAGCAGCTTGAGGCCAGCGGGGGTGGTGGCTGGGGCCAACGTCCTGACTTTC.

This sequence joins TRBV29-1 and TRBJ2-3; the match to TRBD2 covers 12 bases. J gave up 5 bases and V 8 bases, and 11 bases lay outside the gene matches. The CDR3 totals 15 residues. CDR1 and CDR2 (germline): SQVTM, ANQGSEA. The DNA of the CDR3 is TGCAGCTCGACGCGACTAGCGGGAGAAGGAGATACGCAGTATTTT. It encodes CSSTRLAGEGDTQYF.

This clone turned up a few times. J is TRBJ2-7 and V is TRBV4-2; 7 bases align to TRBD1. CDR1 is LGHNA, CDR2 YNFKEQ, per germline. The CDR3 loop spans 17 amino acids. V shed 1 base, J shed 3 bases, and the junction held 12 bases outside the gene matches. CDR3 protein: CASSQGTGQLNVYEQYF. In DNA form, the CDR3 reads TGTGCCAGCAGCCAAGGAACGGGACAGTTAAACGTCTACGAGCAGTACTTC.

The chain links TRBV4-3 to TRBJ1-1; no clear D gene. This CDR3 has 16 amino acids. Trimming removed 3 bases from V and 1 base from J, with 15 bases in between. Germline CDR1 and CDR2: LGHNA and YSLEER. Here the CDR3 reads CASSQAGRQPNTEAFF. The CDR3 DNA follows: TGCGCCAGCAGCCAGGCTGGGAGGCAGCCGAACACTGAAGCTTTCTTT.

V is TRBV2 and J is TRBJ1-4, with D perhaps TRBD1 (5 bases). Trimming pared 8 bases from V and 8 bases from J, leaving 15 bases between. Germline CDR1 SNHLY, CDR2 FYNNEI. CDR3 length equals 13 residues. CDR3 bases: TGTGCCAGCGGTCGAGGGACGGCGGAAAAACTGTTTTTT. It translates to CASGRGTAEKLFF.

The chain links TRBV2 to TRBJ1-2; D ambiguous. The germline CDR1 and CDR2 sequences are SNHLY and FYNNEI. Deletions cut 2 bases from V and 0 bases from J, with 7 bases between. The CDR3 has 14 amino acids. CDR3 residues: CASSENSPNYGYTF. CDR3 in DNA: TGTGCCAGCAGTGAAAACAGTCCTAACTATGGCTACACCTTC.

This clone was counted only a few times. The identical CDR3 is also encoded by other nucleotide sequences in the sample. The CDR3 is CASSLGGGRQETQYF. DNA of the CDR3: TGCGCCAGCAGCTTGGGGGGAGGGCGCCAAGAGACCCAGTACTTC. The V and J genes are TRBV5-1 and TRBJ2-5, with TRBD2 identical over 7 bases. V lost 0 bases and J lost 1; bases outside the gene matches: 3. The CDR3 runs 15 residues. Germline V CDR1 and CDR2: SGHRS, YFSETQ. The complete variable domain, with remaining parts taken from reference TRBV5-1 and TRBJ2-5, reads KAGVTQTPRYLIKTRGQQVTLSCSPISGHRSVSWYQQTPGQGLQFLFEYFSETQRNKGNFPGRFSGRQFSNSRSEMNVSTLELGDSALYLCASSLGGGRQETQYFGPGTRLLVL.

The chain employs TRBV7-2 and TRBJ2-3; a possible D gene is TRBD2 (6 bases). Germline V gene lookup returns CDR1 SGHTA and CDR2 FQGNSA. The CDR3 consists of 15 residues. The V end was cut by 0 bases, the J end by 0 bases, with 7 bases between. The CDR3 bases are TGTGCCAGCAGCTTAGCGGGGACTAGCACAGATACGCAGTATTTT. Protein sequence: CASSLAGTSTDTQYF.

The V call is TRBV7-2, the J call TRBJ1-2, with a tentative D call TRBD1 (5 bases). Trimming stripped 4 bases from V and 0 bases from J, with 12 bases between. Germline V gene sequence: CDR1 SGHTA, CDR2 FQGNSA. The CDR3 runs to 15 residues. The CDR3 DNA sequence: TGTGCCAGCAGCTCCACAGGACTAGCTAACTATGGCTACACCTTC. Amino acid sequence: CASSSTGLANYGYTF.

The CDR3 here is CASSSGGIAAYEQYF. In DNA form, the CDR3 reads TGTGCCAGCAGCTCGGGCGGGATAGCGGCCTACGAGCAGTACTTC. The chain has TRBV7-2 and TRBJ2-7; a possible D gene is TRBD2 (6 bases). The CDR3 has 15 amino acids. V lost 4 bases and J lost 2, with 15 bases in between. Germline-derived CDR1 and CDR2 are SGHTA and FQGNSA.